What follows describes a single TCR beta chain. The data were produced by immunoSEQ multiplex PCR, yet TCRdb's version contains in-frame clones alone and is incomplete. Of over 100,000 clones in the sample, approximately 92% were seen once. This sample is drawn from a study of control samples from healthy donors and cancer patients. The CDR3 covers 16 residues. The germline V gene encodes CDR1 SGHNT and CDR2 YYREEE (reference sequence). V shed 3 bases, J shed 5 bases, and the junction held 5 bases outside the gene matches. The source material was blood. The TCR comes from a man between 18 and 29 years old in good health. The rearrangement joins TRBV5-4 to TRBJ2-3; TRBD2 agrees at 14 bases. CDR3 bases: TGTGCCAGCAGCTGGGGGACTAGCGGGGGAGGAGATACGCAGTATTTT. It translates to CASSWGTSGGGDTQYF.